One and the same sample provided the 24 T cell receptor beta chains below, sequenced in a study of Ad26.COV2.S vaccination and SARS-CoV-2 variants. The treatment: around 19 received Ad26.COV2.S at low or high dose, single or two shots; 5 received placebo; per-sample allocation not given. After the first vaccine or placebo injection, samples were drawn on day 63. Profiled with immunoSEQ multiplex PCR; TCRdb holds only in-frame clones, not every one. The sample lists roughly 400,000 clones; 80% to 95% were seen once. The specimen comprised peripheral blood, sampled in a trial of Ad26.COV2.S vaccine versus placebo. The receptors were sampled from a person aged 18-65 years who received the Ad26.COV2.S COVID-19 vaccine or a placebo.

CDR3: CASSLSGTNNEQFF. The CDR3 bases are TGTGCCAGCAGCCTATCCGGGACCAACAATGAGCAGTTCTTC. This sequence joins TRBV13 and TRBJ2-1; D is perhaps TRBD1 or TRBD2 (5 bases each). The CDR3 has 14 residues. V gave up 5 bases and J gave up 5 bases, with 13 bases separating them. Germline V lookup: CDR1 PRHDT, CDR2 FYEKMQ (reference sequence).

In this sample, this clone turned up once. The chain employs TRBV6-5 and TRBJ2-2; 7 positions agree with TRBD2. The J segment lost 4 bases and the V segment lost 0 bases, leaving 5 bases of the junction unmatched. The CDR3 covers 16 residues. From germline, CDR1 is MNHEY and CDR2 SVGAGI. As DNA, the CDR3 is TGTGCCAGCAGTTACTCGCGTAGCGGGCCCACCGGGGAGCTGTTTTTT. Amino acids: CASSYSRSGPTGELFF.

V is TRBV20-1 and J is TRBJ2-1; 7 bases agree with TRBD2. J lost 10 bases, V lost 3 bases, and 12 bases had no gene match. The germline CDR1 and CDR2 sequences are DFQATT and SNEGSKA (reference sequence). This CDR3 comprises 14 residues. CDR3 bases: TGCAGTGCTAGTAGGATAGCGGGCTCACCCGAGCAGTTCTTC. It yields the protein CSASRIAGSPEQFF.

The rearrangement joins TRBV5-1 to TRBJ2-2; D is possibly TRBD2 (5 bases). Trimming cost V 0 bases and J 1 base, with 7 bases left between them. The CDR3 length is 15 residues. CDR1 is SGHRS, CDR2 YFSETQ, per germline. CDR3 nucleotide sequence: TGCGCCAGCAGCTTGGCCGGGAAGAACACCGGGGAGCTGTTTTTT. Its translation: CASSLAGKNTGELFF.

The chain has TRBV5-4 and TRBJ2-2, with TRBD2 as a possible D gene (6 bases). Trimming shortened V by 4 bases and J by 6 bases, and 13 bases separated the two germline ends. The CDR3 has 14 amino acids. Germline V lookup: CDR1 SGHNT, CDR2 YYREEE (reference sequence). As DNA, the CDR3 is TGTGCCAGCAGCCATACGGGGGACTCCGGGGAGCTGTTTTTT. The encoded protein is CASSHTGDSGELFF. The full variable domain, with the rest looked up from reference TRBV5-4 and TRBJ2-2, is ETGVTQSPTHLIKTRGQQVTLRCSSQSGHNTVSWYQQALGQGPQFIFQYYREEENGRGNFPPRFSGLQFPNYSSELNVNALELDDSALYLCASSHTGDSGELFFGEGSRLTVL.

This chain connects TRBV12-2 to TRBJ2-7. TRBV12-2 is an annotated pseudogene. CDR3 length equals 15 residues. CDR3 amino acids: CASRPIRPTPHEQYF. The CDR3 DNA follows: TGTGCAAGTCGCCCCATCCGGCCAACCCCCCACGAGCAGTACTTC.

The chain carries TRBV24-1 and TRBJ2-4, with a tentative D call TRBD2 (6 bases). The V end was cut by 4 bases, the J end by 1 base, with 10 bases between. This CDR3 region has 15 residues. CDR1 and CDR2 from the germline V gene are KGHDR and SFDVKD. CDR3 amino acids: CATSDSLAAKNIQYF. DNA for the CDR3: TGTGCCACCAGTGACTCCCTAGCGGCCAAAAACATTCAGTACTTC.

This chain joins TRBV14 and TRBJ2-1; D ambiguous. Germline-derived CDR1 and CDR2 are SGHDN and FVKESK. This CDR3 has 13 amino acids. V was cut by 1 base and J by 9 bases, with 10 bases left in between. CDR3 region: CASSQAATGEQFF. CDR3 nucleotides: TGTGCCAGCAGCCAAGCCGCGACTGGTGAGCAGTTCTTC. The full variable domain, with the rest looked up from reference TRBV14 and TRBJ2-1, is EAGVTQFPSHSVIEKGQTVTLRCDPISGHDNLYWYRRVMGKEIKFLLHFVKESKQDESGMPNNRFLAERTGGTYSTLKVQPAELEDSGVYFCASSQAATGEQFFGPGTRLTVL.

The chain is built from TRBV18 and TRBJ1-3; TRBD1 is a possible D gene (6 bases). Germline loops: CDR1 KGHSH, CDR2 LQKENI. The V end lost 2 bases, the J end lost 0 bases, and 11 bases lay between the germline ends. The CDR3 loop spans 16 amino acids. CDR3 in DNA: TGTGCCAGCTCACCATGGACAGCCAGCTCTGGAAACACCATATATTTT. This gives the protein CASSPWTASSGNTIYF.

The chain uses TRBV27 and TRBJ2-5, with D possibly TRBD2 on 6 matching bases. The CDR3 has 15 residues. The germline gives CDR1 MNHEY, CDR2 SMNVEV (reference sequence). The ends were cut back, 3 bases at V and 2 bases at J, with 13 bases in the middle. Here the CDR3 reads CASSLGPGLQETQYF. As DNA, the CDR3 is TGTGCCAGCAGTTTGGGACCGGGACTTCAAGAGACCCAGTACTTC.

The chain has TRBV9 and TRBJ2-1; TRBD2 matches 16 bases. V lost 2 bases, J lost 7 bases, and 9 bases stayed unmatched. CDR1 and CDR2 (germline): SGDLS, YYNGEE. This CDR3 spans 18 amino acids. CDR3 bases: TGTGCCAGCAGCGTGGGGGGACTAGCGGGAGGGCCGCTAAATGAGCAGTTCTTC. This encodes CASSVGGLAGGPLNEQFF.

This clone is a singleton in its sample. The chain carries TRBV7-2 and TRBJ1-3; D uncertain. The CDR3 has 15 amino acids. The germline V gene has CDR1 SGHTA and CDR2 FQGNSA. V was cut by 3 bases and J by 5 bases, with 14 bases left in between. The CDR3, as DNA: TGTGCCAGCAGCTTTACTTTGGACCCACGAAACACCATATATTTT. Translation gives CASSFTLDPRNTIYF.

The CDR3 DNA sequence: TGTGCCATCAGGGGACAGTCGGGTGAGCAGTTCTTC. This encodes CAIRGQSGEQFF. The chain uses TRBV10-3 and TRBJ2-1; 7 nucleotides agree with TRBD1. V lost 6 bases and J lost 9; bases outside the gene matches: 5. The CDR3 length is 12 residues. From germline, CDR1 is ENHRY and CDR2 SYGVKD.

J is TRBJ2-7 and V is TRBV27; no reliable D call. The CDR3 contains 13 residues. Between the trimmed V and J ends, which lost 0 bases and 5 bases, there was a span of 8 bases. The germline gives CDR1 MNHEY, CDR2 SMNVEV (reference sequence). The CDR3 coding sequence is TGTGCCAGCAGTTTATCAGGGTCTAACGAGCAGTACTTC. Translated, it gives CASSLSGSNEQYF.

The V gene is TRBV7-9, the J gene TRBJ1-2; 7 bases align to TRBD1. This CDR3 has 15 residues. CDR1 is SEHNR, CDR2 FQNEAQ, per germline (reference sequence). V lost 4 bases, J lost 6 bases, and 11 bases stayed unmatched. In DNA form, the CDR3 reads TGTGCCAGCAGCTCCAAGGGGGCCCCCTATGATGGCTACACCTTC. This sequence encodes CASSSKGAPYDGYTF.

This chain links TRBV6-1 with TRBJ2-1; D is perhaps TRBD2 (5 bases). V dropped 2 bases and J dropped 8 bases, with 16 bases sitting between them. Germline CDR1 and CDR2: MNHNS and SASEGT. CDR3 length equals 15 residues. The CDR3 DNA reads TGTGCCAGCAGTGAATCTAGCCCCGGGGTAGATGAGCAGTTCTTC. Its translation is CASSESSPGVDEQFF.

The chain carries TRBV6-5 and TRBJ2-1; the match to TRBD2 covers 10 bases. The CDR3 runs to 14 residues. Per germline, CDR1 MNHEY and CDR2 SVGAGI. Trimming cost V 6 bases and J 6 bases; bases outside gene matches: 5. The CDR3, as DNA: TGTGCCAGCAGGAATGGACTAGCGGTCAATGAGCAGTTCTTC. Residues: CASRNGLAVNEQFF.

The chain employs TRBV10-3 and TRBJ2-1, with 7 bases lining up with TRBD2. The CDR3 loop spans 13 amino acids. V lost 3 bases, J lost 10 bases, and 6 bases stayed unmatched. The V gene's germline CDR1 is ENHRY and CDR2 SYGVKD. CDR3 sequence: CAISDNTSEEQFF. CDR3 nucleotide sequence: TGTGCCATCAGTGACAATACTAGCGAAGAGCAGTTCTTC.

The chain has TRBV19 and TRBJ2-1; D may be TRBD2 (6 bases). The V end lost 6 bases, the J end lost 5 bases, and 11 bases lay between the germline ends. This CDR3 has 13 amino acids. Germline assignment: CDR1 LNHDA and CDR2 SQIVND (reference sequence). The CDR3 loop is CASRRGANNEQFF. The CDR3 nucleotides read TGTGCCAGTAGACGCGGGGCAAACAATGAGCAGTTCTTC.

V is TRBV28 and J is TRBJ1-3, with D unclear. The CDR3 spans 16 residues. V gave up 5 bases and J gave up 3 bases, with 17 bases separating them. Looked up from germline, CDR1 is MDHEN and CDR2 is SYDVKM. The CDR3 spells CASSSPEWGFGNTIYF. The CDR3 coding sequence is TGTGCCAGCAGTAGTCCAGAATGGGGTTTTGGAAACACCATATATTTT.

This sequence joins TRBV15 and TRBJ2-5; tentatively, D is TRBD1 or TRBD2 (5 bases each). Germline CDR1 and CDR2: LNHNV and YYDKDF (reference sequence). This CDR3 contains 15 residues. Deletions cut 1 base from V and 5 bases from J, with 14 bases between. The chain's CDR3 is CATSRAGTQWETQYF. The CDR3, as DNA: TGTGCCACCAGCAGAGCCGGGACGCAATGGGAGACCCAGTACTTC. Full variable domain (rest looked up from reference TRBV15 and TRBJ2-5): DAMVIQNPRYQVTQFGKPVTLSCSQTLNHNVMYWYQQKSSQAPKLLFHYYDKDFNNEADTPDNFQSRRPNTSFCFLDIRSPGLGDTAMYLCATSRAGTQWETQYFGPGTRLLVL.

This chain joins TRBV24-1 and TRBJ2-1; 9 nucleotides align to TRBD2. Germline lookup yields CDR1 KGHDR and CDR2 SFDVKD. The length of the CDR3 is 16 residues. V trimming: 2 bases; J trimming: 7 bases; junction bases outside the gene matches: 8. The CDR3 DNA reads TGTGCCACCAGTGATTCCCGGGTAGCGGGAGCGAATGAGCAGTTCTTC. Its protein is CATSDSRVAGANEQFF.

This clone came up once. The chain combines TRBV20-1 with TRBJ2-7; 9 positions agree with TRBD2. With V trimmed by 3 bases and J by 4 bases, 7 bases remained unmatched. This CDR3 has 14 residues. The germline V gene has CDR1 DFQATT and CDR2 SNEGSKA (reference sequence). The CDR3 DNA is TGCAGTGCTAGTAGGGGGACTAGCAGTTACGAGCAGTACTTC. Protein product: CSASRGTSSYEQYF.

V is TRBV30 and J is TRBJ2-1; 8 positions match TRBD2. The V segment lost 3 bases and the J segment 10 bases; nucleotides outside the gene matches: 2. CDR3 length: 11 amino acids. Germline-derived CDR1 and CDR2 are GTSNPN and SVGIG (reference sequence). The CDR3 region is CAWSWTSEQFF. CDR3 in DNA: TGTGCCTGGAGCTGGACTAGCGAGCAGTTCTTC.